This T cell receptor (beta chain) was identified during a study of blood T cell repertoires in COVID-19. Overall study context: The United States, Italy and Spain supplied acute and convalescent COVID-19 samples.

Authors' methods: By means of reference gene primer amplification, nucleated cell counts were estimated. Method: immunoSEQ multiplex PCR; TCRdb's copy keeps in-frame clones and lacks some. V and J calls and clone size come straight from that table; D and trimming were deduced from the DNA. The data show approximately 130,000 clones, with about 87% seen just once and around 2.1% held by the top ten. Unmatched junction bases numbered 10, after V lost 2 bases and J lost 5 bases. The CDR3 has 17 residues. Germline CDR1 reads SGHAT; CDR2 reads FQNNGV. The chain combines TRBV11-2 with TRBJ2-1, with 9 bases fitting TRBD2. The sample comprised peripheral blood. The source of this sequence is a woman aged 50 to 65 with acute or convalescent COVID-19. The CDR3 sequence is CASSLQTAGLANNEQFF. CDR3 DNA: TGTGCCAGCAGCTTACAGACAGCGGGACTAGCTAACAATGAGCAGTTCTTC.